This T cell receptor (beta chain) was profiled in a study of cytomegalovirus exposure and HLA in healthy donors (dated by TCRdb to 2015 to 2018). With respect to the entire study: An earlier analysis of approximately 640 of the donors reported 250 to 350 Gb of sequence data and more than 90 million unique TCR beta sequences from roughly 180 million T cells. An early release covering approximately 600 HLA-typed donors comprised approximately 290 gigabases of sequencing data and 85 million to 100 million unique TCR sequences. Of the roughly 400 genotyped donors, 65% to 90% fell in the genetic ancestry cluster associated with self-reported Caucasian donors. The study aimed to test whether cataloging public T cell receptors could reveal signatures of past pathogen exposure. The study used immunosequencing to profile the T cell repertoires of 670 or so subjects and linked those repertoires to cytomegalovirus serostatus. Besides the first cohort of more than 650 subjects, a separate validation cohort made up of about 120 different subjects was used. To predict cytomegalovirus infection status, the study brought together high-throughput TCR immunosequencing, statistical association of individual TCRs with disease status, and machine learning. In a later analysis, previously published TCR beta repertoires from roughly 710 donors were re-analyzed and high-resolution HLA genotyping was added so that TCR occurrence patterns could be studied. Rather than using new phenotypic data, the later analysis identified candidate immune exposures from TCR beta sequences and from how often those sequences occurred across donors. To decide whether each TCR beta V gene segment behaved as functional or pseudogenic, an earlier analysis of several hundred of the donors relied on high-throughput TCR beta sequencing. Donor age, sex, ethnicity and CMV serostatus were compiled together with the repertoire data. Genome-wide SNP genotypes for about 55% of the 666 donors were used in a later genetic analysis, which treated that subset as a discovery cohort. Every repertoire in the discovery cohort had been generated on one and the same sequencing platform. HLA typing covered class I and class II loci at four-digit resolution. Typing coverage varied by locus: roughly 620-640 donors for A, B, C, DRB1 and DQB1; roughly 520 for DQA1; over 600 for DPA1; more than 450 for DPB1. About 5 DR-DQ haplotypes were handled as single units for association and clustering, since linkage in the cohort was strong. On average, around 240,000 unique TCR beta nucleotide sequences were sequenced per donor among 350 to 400 genotyped donors of the cohort, with roughly 18% of those sequences being non-productive.

The cohort was made up of several hundred healthy bone marrow donors. At the time of sampling, all cohort members were nominally healthy, though unrecorded immune exposures were likely present. The donor was CMV seropositive and was included in the group of 250 to 350 seropositive cohort members. Every donor gave a peripheral blood sample, and the peripheral blood mononuclear cells from that sample were used for TCR beta sequencing. Genomic DNA was extracted from the blood cell samples with the Qiagen DNeasy Blood Extraction Kit. The junction shows trimming of 0 bases on V and 7 bases on J, plus 12 bases between the germline ends. In the germline V gene, CDR1 corresponds to MNHNS and CDR2 to SASEGT. From the cysteine through the phenylalanine, the CDR3 covers 14 amino acids. Just CDR3 DNA is preserved here, 42 bases in frame from base 1. This clone was seen just once. Its antigen remains unidentified. One base away there is no much larger clone; base qualities are not given.

On the study overall, not on this receptor specifically: Linkage disequilibrium might explain the correlated functional status among segregating V segments, but an unknown experimental factor could not be excluded. A later analysis found that most CMV-associated TCR beta chains appeared HLA-restricted, with HLA associations seemingly driven largely by CMV exposure. The study listed 170 or so TCR beta chains as associated with cytomegalovirus. In a later analysis, HLA-associated TCR beta chains showed more clonal expansion and lower generation probabilities than non-associated chains that were equally common. Broadly in line with IMGT annotations, most TCR beta V segments showed up in productive rearrangements about 87% or about 30% of the time in an earlier analysis of about 500 of the donors. In a later analysis, 15,000 to 20,000 TCR beta sequences were associated with specific HLA alleles at a false discovery rate of 0.05. An association between a missense DCLRE1C variant and V-gene and J-gene trimming of TCR beta chains was found in a later genetic analysis and replicated in an independent cohort. In vitro tests confirmed that a few of the cytomegalovirus-associated TCR beta chains recognize cytomegalovirus antigens. Because HLA typing was unavailable for some donors at each locus, only the typed subset was used in association tests. CMV serostatus was the only immune exposure information available for the cohort. A group of highly shared sequence variants was considered likely to be a technical artifact of the sequencing pipeline. About 17 rarely observed V segments, including chromosome 9 orphons, were excluded from the earlier analysis of about 610 of the donors because counts were too low. Presence/absence analyses assumed roughly uniform sequencing depth across donors, an assumption that may not hold. Most TCR sequences were seen in very few donors, while some public TCRs were found in many individuals. Compared with the roughly 700-donor mean, donors in an Asian-associated ancestry cluster had fewer N-insertions in productive TCRs, according to a later genetic analysis. It was suggested by the authors that the approach could potentially be generalized to other disease states and immunological phenotypes. In this cohort, only TCR beta chains were sequenced, and detectable features were limited by the absence of alpha or paired-chain data. A further reported finding was that TCR beta sequences accurately predicted the HLA-A and HLA-B alleles for most subjects in the first cohort. When HLA alleles, especially DR and DQ, strongly co-occurred, attributing TCR associations to individual alleles was difficult. Some IMGT-functional V segments, including TRBV6-2 and TRBV6-3, could not be told apart with the 87-base-pair reads, so those segments were excluded. A later analysis reported that several top co-occurrence clusters appeared linked to parvovirus B19, influenza, CMV and Epstein-Barr virus. The classifier was reported to diagnose cytomegalovirus status with high specificity and sensitivity in both the original cohort and the validation cohort. In a later analysis, the rate of TCR association differed among HLA loci, with DRB1 alleles having the most associated TCRs and HLA-C alleles having the fewest.

The library was built by means of the immunoSEQ multiplex PCR assay. For the multiplex PCR, a mixture combining 60 forward primers for TCR Vbeta segments and 13 reverse primers for TCR Jbeta segments was used. The CDR3 region of rearranged TCR beta genes was amplified from genomic DNA by a multiplex PCR assay. The amplified TCR beta libraries were sequenced on the Illumina HiSeq System as 87-base-pair reads. The study's processing was this. In a later analysis, 77 million or so unique TCR beta chains were counted across the 690 or so repertoires, and roughly 11 million of these chains were shared by at least two donors. A nearest-neighbor algorithm error-corrected the raw reads and collapsed the reads into unique sequences, merging closely related sequences to remove PCR and sequencing errors. To assign V, D and J gene segments, CDR3 sequences were aligned to IMGT reference sequences. Each retained sequence needed at least a six-nucleotide match to both a V gene segment and a J gene segment. A rearrangement counted as productive if the CDR3 had no stop codons and remained in frame with V and J, and every other rearrangement counted as non-productive. Following IMGT convention, CDR3 was defined as the stretch from the second conserved V-encoded cysteine to the conserved J-encoded phenylalanine. The earlier analysis of some 540 of the donors excluded any sequence lacking an unambiguous match to a single V gene segment. An earlier analysis of approximately 590 of the donors called V segments functional above 56.7% productive rearrangements and segregating when the between-donor standard deviation exceeded 5%. A statistical classification framework was built to diagnose cytomegalovirus status from the catalog of TCR beta chain sequences. A later analysis assigned V and J genes by comparing TCR nucleotide sequences with IMGT/GENE-DB human TR gene sequences. A later analysis assigned CDR3 sequences and most-parsimonious VDJ recombination scenarios with the TCRdist pipeline. In a later analysis, every TCR beta chain was defined by the combination of its CDR3 amino acid sequence and its V-gene family, and reads without a unique V-gene family were dropped. In a later analysis, around 600 highly shared, low-generation-probability nucleotide sequences were removed to address suspected cross-contamination and a sequencing artifact. In a later analysis, a clonal expansion index was calculated for each public chain from normalized within-repertoire ranks of inferred template counts. In a later analysis, generation probabilities were computed using a VDJ recombination model fitted to out-of-frame rearrangements, and the results were checked against IGoR. A later analysis scored TCR-TCR, TCR-HLA and TCR-CMV co-occurrence with hypergeometric tests, applying a repertoire-size bias correction to TCR pairs. In a later analysis, false discovery rates were estimated by permuting HLA or CMV assignments 20 times. In a later analysis, co-occurring TCRs were grouped using DBSCAN, with TCRdist sequence similarity added in when clustering inside HLA-allele-positive subsets. For co-occurrence clustering, repertoires with fewer than 30,000 or more than 120,000 public chains were excluded, along with five or six repertoires with anomalous nucleotide sharing. TCRdb stores this immuneACCESS table with in-frame sequences only. Part of the clones is absent; in the studies checked, under half of the shortfall reflects unresolved V genes, and no reason is known for the rest. V and J calls and clone size are as listed in that table; D and trimming were resolved from the DNA. The sample includes over 200,000 clones, with 70% observed a single time. In total, the top ten clones hold about 2.5% of the sample.

The chain was built from TRBV6-1 and TRBJ1-1; the D gene is not confidently resolved. The source of this sequence is a man aged 40-55 years in good health and CMV-seropositive. Sequencing was done on a sample of PBMCs. The CDR3 amino acid sequence is: CASSEADGYSEAFF. The DNA sequence is as follows: TGTGCCAGCAGTGAAGCAGATGGTTACAGTGAAGCTTTCTTT.